This is a list of T cell receptor beta chains from one sample in a study of blood T cell repertoires in COVID-19. TCRdb keeps only in-frame clones here, not all; method: immunoSEQ multiplex PCR. Of 60,000 to 65,000 clones in the sample, 55% to 75% were seen once. Sequencing input: peripheral blood. All receptors derive from a woman in her 70s with COVID-19, enrolled during active disease. CDR3s include the opening cysteine and the closing phenylalanine or tryptophan. A D gene is named only where the DNA matches it firmly. Rows may omit the clone size; those that give it use once, few, many or a size class.

j_call,cdr3_length,clone_size,d_call,v_call,cdr3_aa,cdr3_nt
TRBJ1-2,15,.,.,TRBV4-3,CASSQASRWDYGYTF,TGCGCCAGCAGCCAAGCGTCGCGGTGGGACTATGGCTACACCTTC
TRBJ2-1,12,once,TRBD1,TRBV9,CASSEQGNEQFF,TGTGCCAGCAGCGAACAGGGGAATGAGCAGTTCTTC
TRBJ2-1,15,.,TRBD1,TRBV7-7,CASSTNRGPYNEQFF,TGTGCCAGCAGCACTAACAGGGGGCCCTACAATGAGCAGTTCTTC
TRBJ1-2,16,.,.,TRBV2,CASSEELTVDTYGYTF,TGTGCCAGCAGTGAAGAGTTAACAGTTGATACCTATGGCTACACCTTC
TRBJ1-5,17,.,.,TRBV19,CASSIFYSRTGNQPQHF,TGTGCCAGTAGTATATTCTACTCAAGAACCGGCAATCAGCCCCAGCATTTT
TRBJ2-2,15,few,.,TRBV7-2,CASRQGLTNTGELFF,TGTGCCAGCAGGCAAGGACTGACTAACACCGGGGAGCTGTTTTTT
TRBJ2-6,15,.,.,TRBV6-2/TRBV6-3,CASSYRGRGANVLTF,TGTGCCAGCAGTTACAGGGGGAGAGGGGCCAACGTCCTGACTTTC
TRBJ1-2,14,few,.,TRBV2,CASSEEIEGDGYTF,TGTGCCAGCAGTGAGGAGATCGAAGGCGATGGCTACACCTTC
TRBJ1-1,14,.,TRBD1,TRBV7-2,CASSLTGGDTEAFF,TGTGCCAGCAGCCTTACAGGGGGCGACACTGAAGCTTTCTTT
TRBJ1-1,13,.,.,TRBV6-1,CASSEFRNTEAFF,TGTGCCAGCAGTGAATTCAGGAACACTGAAGCTTTCTTT
TRBJ2-1,15,.,.,TRBV11-2,CASSMTSKRSGEQFF,TGTGCCAGCAGCATGACTAGTAAAAGGTCGGGAGAGCAGTTCTTC
TRBJ1-4,15,.,.,TRBV27,CASSQHRATNEKLFF,TGTGCCAGCAGCCAACACCGTGCAACTAATGAAAAACTGTTTTTT
TRBJ1-5,15,.,.,TRBV5-6,CASSLSPGTNQPQHF,TGTGCCAGCAGCTTGAGCCCAGGTACTAATCAGCCCCAGCATTTT
TRBJ2-3,14,.,.,TRBV7-3,CASSPSGATDTQYF,TGTGCCAGCAGCCCCAGCGGTGCCACAGATACGCAGTATTTT
TRBJ2-3,16,.,.,TRBV2,CASTSYPQGGTDTQYF,TGTGCCAGCACCTCATACCCACAGGGCGGGACAGATACGCAGTATTTT
TRBJ1-1,13,.,.,TRBV28,CASSPPSNTEAFF,TGTGCCAGCAGTCCCCCGTCGAACACTGAAGCTTTCTTT
TRBJ1-6,15,.,TRBD1,TRBV6-5,CASRGQSSYNSPLHF,TGTGCCAGCAGGGGACAGAGCTCCTATAATTCACCCCTCCACTTT
TRBJ1-2,14,.,.,TRBV29-1,CSVDGATRNYGYTF,TGCAGCGTTGATGGTGCCACCCGGAACTATGGCTACACCTTC
TRBJ1-1,17,.,.,TRBV19,CASSSPWGEGLRTEAFF,TGTGCCAGTAGTTCCCCGTGGGGGGAGGGATTAAGGACTGAAGCTTTCTTT
TRBJ2-1,13,.,TRBD1,TRBV10-3,CAIRGTQGGEQFF,TGTGCCATCCGCGGAACACAGGGGGGCGAGCAGTTCTTC
TRBJ2-3,11,.,.,TRBV11-3,CASSTGDTQYF,TGTGCCAGCAGCACCGGAGATACGCAGTATTTT
TRBJ2-1,16,.,TRBD2,TRBV5-4,CASASRKAGSGDEQFF,TGTGCCAGCGCCTCGAGGAAAGCGGGAAGCGGGGATGAGCAGTTCTTC
TRBJ1-2,14,.,TRBD1,TRBV14,CASSSRGRPYGYTF,TGTGCCAGCAGCAGCAGGGGGCGCCCCTATGGCTACACCTTC
TRBJ1-1,13,.,.,TRBV5-1,CASSLDGWTEAFF,TGCGCCAGCAGCTTAGACGGGTGGACTGAAGCTTTCTTT
TRBJ2-6,16,.,.,TRBV5-1,CASSLEGRSGANVLTF,TGCGCCAGCAGCTTAGAGGGCCGGTCTGGGGCCAACGTCCTGACTTTC